The source of this TCR beta chain is a study of technical replicates of blood from a handful of donors. Repertoires were generated with immunoSEQ multiplex PCR, while TCRdb's copy carries only in-frame clones and drops some. There are tens of thousands of clones in the sample; roughly 96% occur only once, and roughly 0.2% lies in the top ten. The V end lost 3 bases, the J end lost 7 bases, and 10 bases lay between the germline ends. The CDR3 loop spans 13 amino acids. Germline CDR1 is SSHAT and CDR2 is FNYEAQ (reference sequence). This clonotype was obtained from a human donor in good health. Sequencing input: T cells isolated from PBMCs. The chain carries TRBV7-7 and TRBJ2-1; D not resolved. The CDR3 DNA sequence: TGTGCCAGCAGCTTGGGTCTGACAAATGAGCAGTTCTTC. Its protein is CASSLGLTNEQFF.